The 26 T cell receptor beta chains below come from one sample, sequenced in a study of blood T cells in healthy people across ages. Primers used in a second PCR of about 7 to 12 cycles were a sample-barcoded 5' primer and a J-beta primer mix. Via MiXCR, TCRdb re-called the 5' RACE reads, giving one row per CDR3 protein. The repertoire has 890,000 or so distinct CDR3 sequences, 62% of them found once; the top ten carry around 30%. Input material: blood. These receptors originate from a man aged 25-45 years in good health.

The chain joins TRBV6-2 or TRBV6-3 to TRBJ2-3, with unresolved D. Per germline, CDR1 MNHEY and CDR2 SVGEGT. There are 15 residues in the CDR3. V was pared by 2 bases and J by 2 bases, with 11 bases between. The CDR3: CASSYRDGLTDTQYF. Written as DNA, the CDR3 is TGTGCCAGCAGTTACAGAGACGGCCTCACAGATACGCAGTATTTT.

V and J are TRBV7-2 and TRBJ1-2; weak D call: TRBD1 (5 bases). The CDR3 is 13 amino acids. V lost 8 bases and J 1 base, leaving 11 bases between the germline ends. From germline, CDR1 is SGHTA and CDR2 FQGNSA. For the CDR3, the DNA is TGTGCCAGCTTCCCTGGGGGTAACTATGGCTACACCTTC. Protein: CASFPGGNYGYTF.

The chain has TRBV20-1 and TRBJ1-2; unclear D gene. The V gene lost 0 bases and the J gene lost 4 bases, with 9 bases spanning the gap. The CDR3 totals 13 residues. CDR1 is DFQATT, CDR2 SNEGSKA, per germline (reference sequence). CDR3 sequence: CSARDYGFYGYTF. The CDR3, as DNA: TGCAGTGCTAGAGATTATGGGTTCTATGGCTACACCTTC.

In this sample, this clonotype turned up a few times. The chain employs TRBV7-2 and TRBJ2-1; 9 bases line up with TRBD2. In germline, CDR1 is SGHTA, CDR2 FQGNSA. J gave up 7 bases and V 2 bases, and 6 bases lay outside the gene matches. The CDR3 is made up of 15 amino acids. CDR3 amino acids: CASSLRTSGFNEQFF. In DNA, the CDR3 is TGTGCCAGCAGCTTACGAACTAGCGGGTTTAATGAGCAGTTCTTC.

This chain uses TRBV11-2 with TRBJ1-4, with a weak D call TRBD1 (5 bases). Germline V gene sequence: CDR1 SGHAT, CDR2 FQNNGV. This CDR3 contains 16 residues. The germline V and J ends were trimmed by 2 bases and 8 bases, with 18 bases remaining between them. In DNA form, the CDR3 reads TGTGCCAGCAGCTTAAGCCAGTGGGGCCCAGGGGAAAAACTGTTTTTT. The encoded protein is CASSLSQWGPGEKLFF. The full variable domain, its missing parts supplied by reference TRBV11-2 and TRBJ1-4, is EAGVAQSPRYKIIEKRQSVAFWCNPISGHATLYWYQQILGQGPKLLIQFQNNGVVDDSQLPKDRFSAERLKGVDSTLKIQPAKLEDSAVYLCASSLSQWGPGEKLFFGSGTQLSVL.

The chain links TRBV29-1 to TRBJ2-1; 12 nucleotides align to TRBD1. There are 15 residues in the CDR3. V trimming: 1 base; J trimming: 10 bases; junction bases outside the gene matches: 8. The germline V gene has CDR1 SQVTM and CDR2 ANQGSEA. The CDR3 DNA follows: TGCAGCGTTGAAGGGGGACAGGGGGCTCTCCGGGAGCAGTTCTTC. Its protein is CSVEGGQGALREQFF.

This clonotype occurred a few times. This chain uses TRBV7-2 with TRBJ2-1; 8 bases map to TRBD2. J lost 7 bases, V lost 2 bases, and 10 bases had no gene match. The CDR3 has 16 amino acids. In germline, CDR1 is SGHTA, CDR2 FQGNSA. DNA for the CDR3: TGTGCCAGCAGCTTATTAGGGCTAGCGGGCAGGAATGAGCAGTTCTTC. Its translation is CASSLLGLAGRNEQFF.

The chain uses TRBV7-8 and TRBJ2-2; a possible D gene is TRBD1 (7 bases). The germline V and J ends were trimmed by 4 bases and 4 bases, with 13 bases remaining between them. CDR1 and CDR2 from the germline V gene are SGHVS and FQNEAQ. CDR3 length equals 15 residues. CDR3 nucleotides: TGTGCCAGCAGCTCGGATCAGGGGGGCACCGGGGAGCTGTTTTTT. It translates to CASSSDQGGTGELFF.

The V and J genes are TRBV6-5 and TRBJ2-2; 10 bases agree with TRBD1. In germline, CDR1 is MNHEY, CDR2 SVGAGI. With 4 bases clipped from V and 6 bases from J, the junction kept 5 bases outside the gene matches. The CDR3 spans 15 residues. The CDR3 DNA sequence: TGTGCCAGCAGTTGGGGACAGGGGTTTGCCGGGGAGCTGTTTTTT. Residues: CASSWGQGFAGELFF.

The chain employs TRBV9 and TRBJ2-7, with D possibly TRBD2 on 5 matching bases. CDR1 and CDR2 (germline): SGDLS, YYNGEE. The CDR3 loop spans 15 amino acids. V lost 0 bases, J lost 2 bases, and 12 bases lay in between. The CDR3 here is CASSVAEGSPYEQYF. The CDR3 nucleotides read TGTGCCAGCAGCGTAGCTGAGGGTTCCCCCTACGAGCAGTACTTC.

On this clonotype: The germline gene is not matched at one end of the junction; a read error may be the cause. The chain uses TRBV6-2 or TRBV6-3 and TRBJ2-7; D may be TRBD1 or TRBD2 (5 bases each). This CDR3 has 14 amino acids. CDR1 MNHEY and CDR2 SVGEGT come from the germline V gene. In DNA form, the CDR3 reads TGTGCCAGCAGTTACCTCCGGGGCCACTACGAGCGGTTCTTC. The encoded protein is CASSYLRGHYERFF.

The gene calls are TRBV15 and TRBJ1-4; the D gene is possibly TRBD1 (5 bases). V was cut by 3 bases and J by 4 bases, with 9 bases left in between. The CDR3 runs to 14 residues. CDR1 is LNHNV and CDR2 is YYDKDF in the germline V gene (reference sequence). CDR3 sequence: CATSRDMINEKLFF. CDR3 bases: TGTGCCACCAGCAGGGACATGATTAATGAAAAACTGTTTTTT. The full variable domain, completed using reference TRBV15 and TRBJ1-4, is DAMVIQNPRYQVTQFGKPVTLSCSQTLNHNVMYWYQQKSSQAPKLLFHYYDKDFNNEADTPDNFQSRRPNTSFCFLDIRSPGLGDTAMYLCATSRDMINEKLFFGSGTQLSVL.

In nucleotides, the CDR3 is TGCGCCAGCAGCCCCCCAATGGGGGACAATGAGCAGTTCTTC. Amino acid sequence: CASSPPMGDNEQFF. This chain links TRBV5-1 with TRBJ2-1; either TRBD1 or TRBD2 may fit D (5 bases each). Trimming stripped 4 bases from V and 5 bases from J, with 13 bases between. Germline V gene lookup returns CDR1 SGHRS and CDR2 YFSETQ. CDR3 size: 14 residues.

The rearrangement joins TRBV9 to TRBJ2-1, with 7 bases that match TRBD1. Trimming removed 5 bases from V and 5 bases from J; junction bases left unmatched: 10. CDR1 is SGDLS and CDR2 is YYNGEE in the germline V gene. The CDR3 covers 15 residues. Written as DNA, the CDR3 is TGTGCCAGCAGGCCCAAGGACGACAGGGACAATGAGCAGTTCTTC. Its protein is CASRPKDDRDNEQFF.

This clonotype was observed once. The gene calls are TRBV7-2 and TRBJ1-6; 10 bases match TRBD1. CDR3 size: 15 residues. V lost 5 bases and J lost 10; bases outside the gene matches: 8. The germline V gene encodes CDR1 SGHTA and CDR2 FQGNSA. The CDR3 region is CASSPGTGVLSPLHF. The CDR3 DNA is TGTGCCAGCAGCCCCGGGACAGGGGTTTTATCACCCCTCCACTTT.

The chain joins TRBV6-2 or TRBV6-3 to TRBJ2-3; 7 bases fit TRBD1. CDR1 MNHEY and CDR2 SVGEGT come from the germline V gene. The junction had 8 bases not matched to a gene; V was cut back by 2 bases and J by 0 bases. CDR3 size: 17 residues. CDR3 in amino acids: CASSYRPRDSSTDTQYF. The DNA of the CDR3 is TGTGCCAGCAGTTACCGGCCCCGGGACAGCAGCACAGATACGCAGTATTTT.

At least ten counts were recorded for this clonotype. The rearrangement uses TRBV7-3 and TRBJ2-6; D gene uncertain. The CDR3 covers 15 residues. Between the trimmed V and J ends, which lost 5 bases and 4 bases, there was a span of 12 bases. Germline V lookup: CDR1 SGHTA, CDR2 FQGTGA. CDR3 coding DNA: TGTGCCAGCAGCCCCCTGGGTTCGGGGGCCAACGTCCTGACTTTC. Residues: CASSPLGSGANVLTF. Based on the CDR3 plus reference TRBV7-3 and TRBJ2-6, the full variable domain is GAGVSQTPSNKVTEKGKYVELRCDPISGHTALYWYRQSLGQGPEFLIYFQGTGAADDSGLPNDRFFAVRPEGSVSTLKIQRTERGDSAVYLCASSPLGSGANVLTFGAGSRLTVL.

This chain links TRBV5-5 with TRBJ2-7; 8 bases line up with TRBD1. Losses at the gene ends were 2 bases for V and 6 bases for J; bases not matched to a gene: 10. Germline values: CDR1 SGHKS, CDR2 YYEKEE (reference sequence). CDR3 size: 15 residues. The CDR3 protein is CASSFLGQGISEQYF. The CDR3 coding sequence is TGTGCCAGCAGCTTCCTAGGACAGGGAATTAGCGAGCAGTACTTC.

This clonotype was observed a few times. The chain employs TRBV6-5 and TRBJ2-5, with 8 bases that match TRBD1. The end of the DNA fits TRBJ2-7 better, so the J call may be wrong. Germline CDR1 and CDR2: MNHEY and SVGAGI. The CDR3 covers 14 residues. The CDR3 is CASSQDRDLYEQYF. In nucleotides, the CDR3 is TGTGCCAGCAGTCAGGACAGGGACCTCTACGAGCAGTACTTC.

J is TRBJ2-1 and V is TRBV5-5; D not certain. The ends were cut back, 8 bases at V and 4 bases at J, with 10 bases in the middle. Germline CDR1 is SGHKS and CDR2 is YYEKEE (reference sequence). The CDR3 contains 12 residues. The CDR3 loop reads CASIGVYNEQFF. The DNA of the CDR3 is TGTGCCAGTATTGGGGTTTACAATGAGCAGTTCTTC.

A few counts support this clonotype. The genes are TRBV5-1 and TRBJ2-1; D remains ambiguous. Trimming took 1 base from V and 8 from J, leaving 7 bases between them. This CDR3 is 12 amino acids long. Germline CDR1 reads SGHRS; CDR2 reads YFSETQ. The CDR3 DNA follows: TGCGCCAGCAGCTTGTATCCACATGAGCAGTTCTTC. This translates into CASSLYPHEQFF.

The chain uses TRBV3-1 and TRBJ1-4; 7 nucleotides line up with TRBD1. The germline V gene encodes CDR1 LGHDT and CDR2 YNNKEL (reference sequence). The CDR3 extends over 14 amino acids. J gave up 14 bases and V 6 bases, and 15 bases lay outside the gene matches. The CDR3 sequence: CASSFRDREAWLFF. CDR3 DNA sequence: TGTGCCAGCAGTTTTCGCGACAGGGAGGCGTGGCTGTTTTTT.

The chain joins TRBV6-5 to TRBJ2-5, with D possibly matching TRBD2 (7 bases). The CDR3 sequence is 18 residues long. The germline V gene has CDR1 MNHEY and CDR2 SVGAGI. V was pared by 0 bases and J by 1 base, with 18 bases between. The CDR3 here is CASSYSPGGLTVQETQYF. The CDR3 nucleotides read TGTGCCAGCAGTTACTCCCCGGGGGGCCTTACCGTCCAAGAGACCCAGTACTTC.

This clonotype was observed a handful of times. This chain connects TRBV7-9 to TRBJ2-1, with D possibly being TRBD1 (5 bases). The CDR3 totals 12 residues. The V gene lost 0 bases and the J gene lost 12 bases, with 9 bases spanning the gap. CDR1 and CDR2 from the germline V gene are SEHNR and FQNEAQ (reference sequence). The CDR3 region has the DNA TGTGCCAGCAGCTTAGCACAGGCGGCGCAGTTCTTC. Protein product: CASSLAQAAQFF.

This clonotype turned up a few times. The genes are TRBV20-1 and TRBJ1-5; D is unclear. The V end lost 5 bases, the J end lost 9 bases, and 2 bases lay between the germline ends. CDR1 DFQATT and CDR2 SNEGSKA come from the germline V gene (reference sequence). This CDR3 comprises 8 residues. CDR3 sequence: CSARPQHF. The CDR3 nucleotides read TGCAGTGCTCGGCCCCAGCATTTT.

This clonotype was counted a single time. V is TRBV20-1 and J is TRBJ2-1, with D perhaps being TRBD1 or TRBD2 (5 bases each). Trimming pared 6 bases from V and 6 bases from J, leaving 18 bases between. Germline V gene data show CDR1 as DFQATT and CDR2 as SNEGSKA (reference sequence). The CDR3 sequence is 14 residues long. The CDR3 coding sequence is TGCAGTGCCAGGGACGCGTGGGTAGGCAATGAGCAGTTCTTC. Translated: CSARDAWVGNEQFF.